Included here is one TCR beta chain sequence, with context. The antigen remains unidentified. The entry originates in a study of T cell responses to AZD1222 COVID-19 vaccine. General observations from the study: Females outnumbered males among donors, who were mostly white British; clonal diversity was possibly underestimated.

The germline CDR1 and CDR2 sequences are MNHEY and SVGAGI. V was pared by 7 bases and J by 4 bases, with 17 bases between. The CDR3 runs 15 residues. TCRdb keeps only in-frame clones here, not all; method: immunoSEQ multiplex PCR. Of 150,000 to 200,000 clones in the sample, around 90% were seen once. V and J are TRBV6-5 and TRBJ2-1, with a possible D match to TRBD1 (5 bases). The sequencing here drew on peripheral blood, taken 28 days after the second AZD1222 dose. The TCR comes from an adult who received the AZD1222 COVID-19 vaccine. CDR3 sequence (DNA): TGTGCCAGCATCCCGGTTATTGGGGCATACAATGAGCAGTTCTTC. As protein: CASIPVIGAYNEQFF.